The source of this T cell receptor beta chain is a study of T cell responses to AZD1222 COVID-19 vaccine. Findings and caveats of the study: The study reported that nearly half of spike-specific TCRs target unmutated variant regions. The donor cohort was predominantly white British with a female majority, and clonal diversity may have been underestimated. Vaccine-associated CD4 TCRs ranged over spike, dominating at 160-218 and 743-854.

Looked up from germline, CDR1 is MGHRA and CDR2 is YSYEKL. With V trimmed by 0 bases and J by 5 bases, 11 bases remained unmatched. The CDR3 length is 18 residues. The protocol was immunoSEQ multiplex PCR, while the TCRdb copy is restricted to in-frame clones and leaves out a portion. The repertoire holds roughly 150,000 clones, with around nine tenths as singletons. A remark on this clone: Its antigen is as yet unknown.

This clonotype was obtained from an adult who received the AZD1222 COVID-19 vaccine. Sequencing used peripheral blood, obtained 28 days after the second AZD1222 dose. This chain uses TRBV4-1 with TRBJ2-2; 8 positions match TRBD2. The CDR3 bases are TGCGCCAGCAGCCAAGATCCCAGCGGGGGCGGTACTACCGGGGAGCTGTTTTTT. Translated: CASSQDPSGGGTTGELFF.